The 8 T cell receptor beta chains below come from one sample, sequenced in a study of CD8+ T cells in alopecia areata. Reverse transcription of extracted RNA yielded cDNA, which provided the sequencing template. The method was immunoSEQ multiplex PCR; TCRdb's version includes in-frame clones alone and lacks a portion of them. Here the sample spans 200,000 to 250,000 clones, about 50% being singletons. Treatment indicated: oral pan-JAK inhibitor, 5-10 mg twice daily. Sequencing used CD4+ T cells sorted from blood, obtained at week 4, from a patient treated with tofacitinib. These receptors all come from a human donor with alopecia areata.

The chain links TRBV5-1 to TRBJ1-2; D perhaps matches TRBD1 (5 bases). V lost 4 bases, J lost 0 bases, and 10 bases lay in between. Per germline, CDR1 SGHRS and CDR2 YFSETQ. The CDR3 has 14 amino acids. The CDR3 DNA is TGCGCCAGCAGCCCGGACACTACTAACTATGGCTACACCTTC. It encodes CASSPDTTNYGYTF.

V gene TRBV6-1 combines with J gene TRBJ2-5, with D possibly TRBD1 on 7 matching bases. Trimming left V 3 bases short and J 2 bases short, with 10 bases between. Germline loops: CDR1 MNHNS, CDR2 SASEGT. The CDR3 contains 14 residues. The CDR3 DNA reads TGTGCCAGCAGTGAGGGGGGACAGCAAGAGACCCAGTACTTC. Its translation is CASSEGGQQETQYF.

This clone was counted at least ten times. The CDR3 region is CASTADSYYGYTF. The DNA for the CDR3 is TGTGCCAGTACCGCGGACAGCTACTATGGCTACACCTTC. The J gene is TRBJ1-2, the V gene TRBV19, with D perhaps matching TRBD1 (6 bases). The V and J ends lost 7 bases and 3 bases respectively, with 12 bases between them. The V gene's germline CDR1 is LNHDA and CDR2 SQIVND (reference sequence). This CDR3 has 13 residues.

This chain connects TRBV4-3 to TRBJ2-7, with D tentatively TRBD2 (5 bases). Looked up from germline, CDR1 is LGHNA and CDR2 is YSLEER. The CDR3 is made up of 15 amino acids. Trimming shortened V by 0 bases and J by 2 bases, and 11 bases separated the two germline ends. Written as DNA, the CDR3 is TGCGCCAGCAGCCAAGAAGGGCGCGGGCCCTACGAGCAGTACTTC. Its protein product is CASSQEGRGPYEQYF.

V usage is TRBV5-1 and J usage is TRBJ2-3, with D tentatively TRBD2 (5 bases). V lost 4 bases to trimming and J lost 0 bases, with 15 bases between them. Per germline, CDR1 SGHRS and CDR2 YFSETQ. The CDR3 consists of 16 residues. As DNA, the CDR3 is TGCGCCAGCAGCCAGCAGGATTCGGGGAGCACAGATACGCAGTATTTT. This translates into CASSQQDSGSTDTQYF.

The CDR3 coding sequence is TGTGCCTGGGATTCGACCCTAGCAAACATTCAGTACTTC. It is translated as CAWDSTLANIQYF. V and J are TRBV30 and TRBJ2-4, with TRBD2 as a possible D gene (5 bases). CDR3 length: 13 residues. The germline CDR1 and CDR2 sequences are GTSNPN and SVGIG (reference sequence). Trimming shortened V by 5 bases and J by 6 bases, and 14 bases separated the two germline ends.

This chain joins TRBV5-4 and TRBJ2-3; maybe TRBD2 (6 bases). Germline lookup yields CDR1 SGHNT and CDR2 YYREEE (reference sequence). V lost 4 bases and J lost 3, with 21 bases in between. The length of the CDR3 is 17 residues. The CDR3 nucleotides read TGTGCCAGCAGCGCCGGGGGTTTCTTTACGGCTACAGATACGCAGTATTTT. Its protein is CASSAGGFFTATDTQYF.

The V call is TRBV29-1, the J call TRBJ2-7, with 9 bases matching TRBD1. CDR3 length: 16 residues. J gave up 5 bases and V 7 bases, and 18 bases lay outside the gene matches. The germline gives CDR1 SQVTM, CDR2 ANQGSEA. The CDR3 sequence is CSAKTFPGQGPNEQYF. The CDR3, as DNA: TGCAGCGCAAAAACGTTTCCGGGACAGGGTCCCAACGAGCAGTACTTC.